These T cell receptor beta chains were read from a single sample in a study of blood T cells in healthy people across ages. One entry per CDR3 protein, called by TCRdb with MiXCR from the 5' RACE reads. The table records under 750,000 distinct CDR3 sequences, around 48% of them present only once. The sequenced sample consisted of blood. These receptors all stem from an elderly man in good health. The CDR3 runs from the conserved cysteine through the conserved F or W. A D gene is named only where the DNA matches it firmly. Some rows have no size entry. The others give once, few or many, or a class for an expanded clone.

D gene,clone size,J gene,V gene,CDR3 DNA,CDR3 protein
.,.,TRBJ1-4,TRBV2,TGTGCCAGCCTACGAGGCGATAGGACTAATGAAAAACTGTTTTTT,CASLRGDRTNEKLFF
.,few,TRBJ2-1,TRBV12-3/TRBV12-4,TGTGCCAGCACGAGCGCAGGGTTAAGGAATGAGCAGTTCTTC,CASTSAGLRNEQFF
.,.,TRBJ2-5,TRBV13,TGTGCCAGCAGCCCCCCGGAAGAAGAGACCCAGTACTTC,CASSPPEEETQYF
.,.,TRBJ1-6,TRBV6-6,TGTGCCGGCACCACCACGGGGTTGGATTCACCCCTCCACTTT,CAGTTTGLDSPLHF
.,.,TRBJ2-3,TRBV6-6,TGTGCCAGCAGTTACGTGACGGGGGTGGGAGATAGGCAGTATTTT,CASSYVTGVGDRQYF
.,.,TRBJ1-2,TRBV5-4,TGTGCCAGCAACTTGGGGGCAGGAGCTAACTATGGCTACACCTTC,CASNLGAGANYGYTF
.,.,TRBJ1-1,TRBV29-1,TGCAGCGTTTCCCAGGGTTGGACTGAAGCTTTCTTT,CSVSQGWTEAFF
.,few,TRBJ2-1,TRBV25-1,TGTGCCAGCAGTGAATACGGAGGGTACCACAATGAGCAGTTCTTC,CASSEYGGYHNEQFF
TRBD2,few,TRBJ2-1,TRBV29-1,TGCAGCGTGATCATGACTAGCACGAGGGTCGATGAGCAGTTCTTC,CSVIMTSTRVDEQFF
.,many,TRBJ2-7,TRBV6-6,TGTGCCAGCAGTTACTTCGACCCCTACGAGCAGTACTTC,CASSYFDPYEQYF
TRBD2,.,TRBJ2-7,TRBV20-1,TGCAGTGCTAGAGACCCCGGGAGGGCCGGCGATGAGCAGTACTTC,CSARDPGRAGDEQYF
.,.,TRBJ2-3,TRBV4-3,TGCGCCAGCAGCCAGGCGGCTACCACAGATAAGCAGTATTTT,CASSQAATTDKQYF
.,once,TRBJ2-7,TRBV21-1,TGTGCCAGCAGCCCCGAAATAAGAGCGGACGAGCAGTACTTC,CASSPEIRADEQYF
.,.,TRBJ2-1,TRBV6-2/TRBV6-3,TGTGCCAGCAGTTATTACGTAGGGAAATACAATGAGCAGTTCTTC,CASSYYVGKYNEQFF
TRBD2,many,TRBJ2-1,TRBV5-1,TGCGCCAGCAGCCGGGGAGGGGAAAATGAGCAGTTCTTC,CASSRGGENEQFF
.,.,TRBJ1-5,TRBV3-1,TGTGCCAGCAGCCAAGGGGGCCAGAATCAGCCCCAGCATTTT,CASSQGGQNQPQHF
.,.,TRBJ2-1,TRBV4-2,TGTGCCAGCAGCCCCGAGCCCCTGATAAACAATGAGCAGTTCTTC,CASSPEPLINNEQFF
.,many,TRBJ2-5,TRBV4-1,TGCGCCAGCAGCTCCCAGCAGGGACGGGAGACCCAGTACTTC,CASSSQQGRETQYF
.,many,TRBJ1-5,TRBV6-6,TGTGCCAGCAGCCAAGGGGGTGGCAATCAGCCCCAGCATTTT,CASSQGGGNQPQHF
.,.,TRBJ2-3,TRBV6-5,TGTGCCAGCAGTGTTAGCTTGGGAGATACGCAGTATTTT,CASSVSLGDTQYF
TRBD1,.,TRBJ2-7,TRBV4-1,TGCGCCAGCAGCCGAAGGACAGGACCTTGGGGCGAGCAGTACTTC,CASSRRTGPWGEQYF
.,.,TRBJ1-1,TRBV20-1,TGCAGTGCTAGATCCCCCCGGGGGAACACTGAAGCTTTCTTT,CSARSPRGNTEAFF
.,.,TRBJ2-5,TRBV4-3,TGCGCCAGCAGCCAAGACTACGGACAGTACCAAGAGACCCAGTACTTC,CASSQDYGQYQETQYF
TRBD2,.,TRBJ2-7,TRBV20-1,TGCAGTGCTCCGACGATACCGGGACTAGCGGGAGGGTACGAGCAGTACTTC,CSAPTIPGLAGGYEQYF
.,.,TRBJ2-6,TRBV11-1,TGTGCCAGCAGCTTAGTAGGGACGTCTGGGGCCAACGTCCTGACTTTC,CASSLVGTSGANVLTF
.,.,TRBJ2-7,TRBV6-1,TGTGCCAGCAGCGGATATAAGGGGCAGGCCCCCTACGAGCAGTACTTC,CASSGYKGQAPYEQYF
TRBD2,few,TRBJ2-3,TRBV11-1,TGTGCCAGCAGCTTAGCGGGGGGGATAACAGATACGCAGTATTTT,CASSLAGGITDTQYF
TRBD1,.,TRBJ2-1,TRBV5-4,TGTGCCAGCAGCTGGATGACAGGGGCCTACAATGAGCAGTTCTTC,CASSWMTGAYNEQFF
TRBD1,once,TRBJ2-1,TRBV6-2/TRBV6-3,TGTGCCAGCAGGAGGGACAGGGGGGTCTTCACTGAGCAGTTCTTC,CASRRDRGVFTEQFF
.,few,TRBJ2-7,TRBV5-6,TGTGCCAGCAGCTTGGTCGGGGGCGACTACGAGCAGTACTTC,CASSLVGGDYEQYF
.,.,TRBJ1-4,TRBV7-9,TGTGCCAGCAGCTCGTGGACACCTACGGGGGAAAAACTGTTTTTT,CASSSWTPTGEKLFF
.,many,TRBJ1-1,TRBV6-5,TGTGCCAGCAGTTCACTCCTTGGGGGGCGCCCAGCTTTCTTT,CASSSLLGGRPAFF
TRBD2,many,TRBJ2-1,TRBV7-2,TGTGCCAGCAGCTTACCCCTAGCGGCGTACAATGAGCAGTTCTTC,CASSLPLAAYNEQFF
TRBD2,.,TRBJ2-5,TRBV4-2,TGTGCCAGCAGCCAATCCCGACTCTCGGGACTAGCGGGAGGGGGGATCCAAGAGACCCAGTACTTC,CASSQSRLSGLAGGGIQETQYF
.,few,TRBJ2-5,TRBV7-2,TGTGCCAGCAGCTTAGCCGAGGGGCGAGAGACCCAGTACTTC,CASSLAEGRETQYF
.,.,TRBJ2-6,TRBV5-5,TGTGCCAGCAGCTCTTCCGTAGACTCTGGGGCCAACGTCCTGACTTTC,CASSSSVDSGANVLTF
.,.,TRBJ1-3,TRBV6-6,TGTGCCAGCAGTTACTCGATTGGCTCTGGAAACACCATATATTTT,CASSYSIGSGNTIYF
.,.,TRBJ2-3,TRBV20-1,TGCAGTGCTAACCCAGGGATAGCGGTTGATACGCAGTATTTT,CSANPGIAVDTQYF
TRBD2,.,TRBJ2-1,TRBV20-1,TGCAGTGCAGCGGGGGGGAAGGTCAATGAGCAGTTCTTC,CSAAGGKVNEQFF
.,.,TRBJ1-2,TRBV27,TGTGCCAGCAGTCCCCGCTCCAGGACCTATGGCTACACCTTC,CASSPRSRTYGYTF
.,.,TRBJ1-1,TRBV12-3/TRBV12-4,TGTGCCAGCACAATAAGAGGATCCGACACTGAAGCTTTCTTT,CASTIRGSDTEAFF
.,.,TRBJ2-1,TRBV5-4,TGTGCCAGCAGCTTTTCGGGATCGGATCATGAGCAGTTCTTC,CASSFSGSDHEQFF
.,.,TRBJ1-6,TRBV2,TGTGCCAGCAGGGCCTCCGGGACGGTTAATTCACCCCTCCACTTT,CASRASGTVNSPLHF
TRBD1,.,TRBJ2-7,TRBV7-2,TGTGCCAGCAGCTTAGTAAGGGACAGGCCTTACGAGCAGTACTTC,CASSLVRDRPYEQYF
TRBD1,few,TRBJ2-7,TRBV7-9,TGTGCCAGCAGCTTAGGGGGACAGGTCTACGAGCAGTACTTC,CASSLGGQVYEQYF
.,.,TRBJ2-7,TRBV3-1,TGTGCCAGCAGCCAGGGGGGCGGGGGCTACGAGCAGTACTTC,CASSQGGGGYEQYF
TRBD2,.,TRBJ2-1,TRBV7-9,TGTGCCAGCAGCTTAGGAGGGACTAGCGGGGAGGATGAGCAGTTCTTC,CASSLGGTSGEDEQFF
.,.,TRBJ2-3,TRBV20-1,TGCAGTGCTAGAGATCGTATAGGAATGGGGGCAGATACGCAGTATTTT,CSARDRIGMGADTQYF
.,few,TRBJ2-7,TRBV3-1,TGTGCCAGCAGTCACAGGGACACCCCCTACGAGCAGTACTTC,CASSHRDTPYEQYF
TRBD2,.,TRBJ2-1,TRBV12-3/TRBV12-4,TGTGCCAGCAGTTTCGGCGGGAGCGTTGGTGAGCAGTTCTTC,CASSFGGSVGEQFF
.,.,TRBJ1-6,TRBV7-2,TGTGCCAGCAGCTTTGGAGGGGGGCGCGGTTCACCCCTCCACTTT,CASSFGGGRGSPLHF
.,once,TRBJ2-1,TRBV5-1,TGCGCCAGCAGATTGGACAGTTCCTACAATGAGCAGTTCTTC,CASRLDSSYNEQFF
TRBD1,few,TRBJ2-1,TRBV11-2,TGTGCCAGCAGGCAGACGGGGCAGGGGGCGAACAGTGAGCAGTTCTTC,CASRQTGQGANSEQFF
TRBD2,.,TRBJ2-1,TRBV12-5,TGTGCTAGTGGTTCGTATAGCGGGCTCAGCTCCTACAATGAGCAGTTCTTC,CASGSYSGLSSYNEQFF
.,.,TRBJ2-7,TRBV20-1,TGCAGTGCTAGCCGTCCAAACAACTACGAGCAGTACTTC,CSASRPNNYEQYF
.,.,TRBJ2-3,TRBV5-6,TGTGCCAGCAACTCAACTACAGGGTGGGGAAGCACAGATACGCAGTATTTT,CASNSTTGWGSTDTQYF
.,.,TRBJ1-6,TRBV10-3,TGTGCCATCAGTGAGTCGACTCTGCAGGGTCGTGGCTCACCCCTCCACTTT,CAISESTLQGRGSPLHF
TRBD1,.,TRBJ1-4,TRBV27,TGTGCCAGCAGCTTCAGACAGGGGGCTTCAACTAATGAAAAACTGTTTTTT,CASSFRQGASTNEKLFF
.,.,TRBJ1-2,TRBV6-6,TGTGCCAGCTTGCAGTTGACGGGTGGCTACACCTTC,CASLQLTGGYTF
.,.,TRBJ1-4,TRBV7-9,TGTGCCAGCAGCTCAACCGAAGGGCCTAATGAAAAACTGTTTTTT,CASSSTEGPNEKLFF